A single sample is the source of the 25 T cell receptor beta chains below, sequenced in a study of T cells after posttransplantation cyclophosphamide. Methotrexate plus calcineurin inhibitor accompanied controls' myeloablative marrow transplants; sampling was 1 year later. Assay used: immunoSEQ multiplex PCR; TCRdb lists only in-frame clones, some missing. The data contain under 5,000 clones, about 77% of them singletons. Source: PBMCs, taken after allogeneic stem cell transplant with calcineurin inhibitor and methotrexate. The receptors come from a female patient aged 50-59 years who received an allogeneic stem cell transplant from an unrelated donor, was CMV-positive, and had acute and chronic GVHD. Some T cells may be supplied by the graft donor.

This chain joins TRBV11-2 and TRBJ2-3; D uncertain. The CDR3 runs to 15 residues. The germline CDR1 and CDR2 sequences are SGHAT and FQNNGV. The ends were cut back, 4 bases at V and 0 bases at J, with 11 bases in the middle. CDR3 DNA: TGTGCCAGCAGCTCCGGGTATACTAGCACAGATACGCAGTATTTT. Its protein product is CASSSGYTSTDTQYF.

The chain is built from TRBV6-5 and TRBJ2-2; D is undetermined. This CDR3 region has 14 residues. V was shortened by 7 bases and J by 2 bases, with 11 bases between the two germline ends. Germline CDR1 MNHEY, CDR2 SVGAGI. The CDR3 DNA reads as TGTGCCAGCAAACCCAGGCGAAACACCGGGGAGCTGTTTTTT. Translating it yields CASKPRRNTGELFF.

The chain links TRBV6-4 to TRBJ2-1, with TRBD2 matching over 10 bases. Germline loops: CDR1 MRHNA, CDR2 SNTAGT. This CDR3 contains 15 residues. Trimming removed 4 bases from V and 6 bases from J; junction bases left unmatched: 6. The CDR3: CASSVSGRASNEQFF. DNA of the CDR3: TGTGCCAGCAGTGTAAGCGGGAGGGCATCCAATGAGCAGTTCTTC.

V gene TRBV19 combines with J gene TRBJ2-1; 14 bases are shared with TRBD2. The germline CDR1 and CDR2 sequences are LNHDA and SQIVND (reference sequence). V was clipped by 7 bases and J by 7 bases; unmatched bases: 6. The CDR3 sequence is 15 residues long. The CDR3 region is CASNQGLAGVNEQFF. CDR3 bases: TGTGCCAGTAATCAGGGACTAGCGGGAGTGAATGAGCAGTTCTTC.

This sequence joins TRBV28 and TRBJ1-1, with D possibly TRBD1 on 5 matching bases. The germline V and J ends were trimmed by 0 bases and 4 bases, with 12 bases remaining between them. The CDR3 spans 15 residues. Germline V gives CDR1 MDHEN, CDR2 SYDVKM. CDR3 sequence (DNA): TGTGCCAGCAGTTTATGGGCAGGGAGGGTCACTGAAGCTTTCTTT. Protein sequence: CASSLWAGRVTEAFF.

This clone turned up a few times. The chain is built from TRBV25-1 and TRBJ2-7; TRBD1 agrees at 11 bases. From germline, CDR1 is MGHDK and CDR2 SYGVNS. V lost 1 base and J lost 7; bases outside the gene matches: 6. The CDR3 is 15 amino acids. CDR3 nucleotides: TGTGCCAGCAGTGAATTTGGGACAGGGGGGAGAGAGCAGTACTTC. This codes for CASSEFGTGGREQYF.

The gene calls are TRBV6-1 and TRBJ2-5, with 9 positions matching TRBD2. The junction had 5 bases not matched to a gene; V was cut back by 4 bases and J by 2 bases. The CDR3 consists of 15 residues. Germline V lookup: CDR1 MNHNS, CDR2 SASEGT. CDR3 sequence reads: CASSGEGLAQETQYF. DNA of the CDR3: TGTGCCAGCAGTGGGGAGGGACTAGCTCAAGAGACCCAGTACTTC.

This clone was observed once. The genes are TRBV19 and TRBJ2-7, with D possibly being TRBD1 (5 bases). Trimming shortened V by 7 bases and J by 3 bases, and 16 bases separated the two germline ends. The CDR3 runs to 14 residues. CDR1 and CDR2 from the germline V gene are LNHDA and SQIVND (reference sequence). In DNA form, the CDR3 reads TGTGCCAGTACCAAGGACAATTCTGGCTACGAGCAGTACTTC. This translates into CASTKDNSGYEQYF.

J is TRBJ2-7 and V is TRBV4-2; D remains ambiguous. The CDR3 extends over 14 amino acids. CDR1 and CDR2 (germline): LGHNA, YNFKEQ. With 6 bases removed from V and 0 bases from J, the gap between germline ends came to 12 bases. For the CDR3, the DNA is TGTGCCAGCAGGCAGGAACTTCCCTCCTACGAGCAGTACTTC. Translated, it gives CASRQELPSYEQYF.

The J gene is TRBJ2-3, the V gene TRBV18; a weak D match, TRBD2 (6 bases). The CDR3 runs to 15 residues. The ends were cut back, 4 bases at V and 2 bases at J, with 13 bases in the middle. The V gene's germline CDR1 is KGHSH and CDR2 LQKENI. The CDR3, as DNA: TGTGCCAGCTCACAACAGTCGGGGGACACAGATACGCAGTATTTT. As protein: CASSQQSGDTDTQYF.

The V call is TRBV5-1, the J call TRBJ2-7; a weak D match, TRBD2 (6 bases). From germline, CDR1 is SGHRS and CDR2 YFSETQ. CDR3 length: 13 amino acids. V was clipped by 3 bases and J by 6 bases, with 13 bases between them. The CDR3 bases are TGCGCCAGCAGCTGGGATCTGCGGGGCGAGCAGTACTTC. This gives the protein CASSWDLRGEQYF.

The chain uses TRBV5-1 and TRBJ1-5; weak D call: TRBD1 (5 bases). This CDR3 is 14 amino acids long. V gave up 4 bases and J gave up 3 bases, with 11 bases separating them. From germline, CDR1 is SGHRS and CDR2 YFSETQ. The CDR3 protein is CASSKDSNNQPQHF. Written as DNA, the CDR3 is TGCGCCAGCAGCAAAGACAGTAACAATCAGCCCCAGCATTTT.

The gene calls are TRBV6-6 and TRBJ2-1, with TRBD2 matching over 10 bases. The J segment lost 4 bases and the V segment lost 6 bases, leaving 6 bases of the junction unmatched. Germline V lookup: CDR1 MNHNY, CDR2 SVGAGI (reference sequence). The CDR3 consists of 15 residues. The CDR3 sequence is CASRLSGGDYNEQFF. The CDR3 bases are TGTGCCAGCAGACTAAGCGGGGGGGATTACAATGAGCAGTTCTTC.

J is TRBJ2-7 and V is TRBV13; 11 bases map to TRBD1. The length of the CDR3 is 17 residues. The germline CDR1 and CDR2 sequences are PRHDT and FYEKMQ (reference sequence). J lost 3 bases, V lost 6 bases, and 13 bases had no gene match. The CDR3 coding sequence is TGTGCCAGCAGTTACTCTAGGATCGGGACAGGGGGCTACGAGCAGTACTTC. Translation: CASSYSRIGTGGYEQYF. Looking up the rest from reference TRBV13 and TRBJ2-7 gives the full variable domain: AAGVIQSPRHLIKEKRETATLKCYPIPRHDTVYWYQQGPGQDPQFLISFYEKMQSDKGSIPDRFSAQQFSDYHSELNMSSLELGDSALYFCASSYSRIGTGGYEQYFGPGTRLTVT.

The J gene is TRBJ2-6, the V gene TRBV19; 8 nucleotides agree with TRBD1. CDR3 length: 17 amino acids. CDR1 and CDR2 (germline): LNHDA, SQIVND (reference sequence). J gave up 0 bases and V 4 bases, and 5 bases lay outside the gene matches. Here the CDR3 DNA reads TGTGCCAGTAGTAGAGGACAGGGTATCTCTGGGGCCAACGTCCTGACTTTC. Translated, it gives CASSRGQGISGANVLTF.

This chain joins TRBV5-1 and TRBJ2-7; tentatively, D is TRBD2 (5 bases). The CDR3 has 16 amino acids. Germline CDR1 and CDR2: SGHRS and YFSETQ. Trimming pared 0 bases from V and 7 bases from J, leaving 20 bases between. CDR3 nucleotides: TGCGCCAGCAGCTTGGGTCTAGCAAGAGCCTCGGGGGAGCAGTACTTC. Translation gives CASSLGLARASGEQYF.

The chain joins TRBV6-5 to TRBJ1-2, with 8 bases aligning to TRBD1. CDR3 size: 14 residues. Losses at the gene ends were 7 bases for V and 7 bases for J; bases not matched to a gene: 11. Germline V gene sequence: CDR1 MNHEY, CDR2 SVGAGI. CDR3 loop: CASTAVQGAGGYTF. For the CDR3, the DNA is TGTGCCAGCACTGCAGTCCAGGGGGCAGGTGGCTACACCTTC.

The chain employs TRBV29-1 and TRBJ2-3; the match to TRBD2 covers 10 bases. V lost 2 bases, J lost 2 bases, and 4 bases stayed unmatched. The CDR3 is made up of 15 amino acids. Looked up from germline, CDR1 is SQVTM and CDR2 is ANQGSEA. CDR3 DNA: TGCAGCGTTGAAAGGACTAGCGGTTACACAGATACGCAGTATTTT. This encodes CSVERTSGYTDTQYF.

In nucleotides, the CDR3 is TGTGCCATCAGTGAGGTCATGTCCGAGCAGTACTTC. This gives the protein CAISEVMSEQYF. V is TRBV10-3 and J is TRBJ2-7, with D unclear. The CDR3 sequence is 12 residues long. The V gene's germline CDR1 is ENHRY and CDR2 SYGVKD. Deletions cut 2 bases from V and 6 bases from J, with 8 bases between.

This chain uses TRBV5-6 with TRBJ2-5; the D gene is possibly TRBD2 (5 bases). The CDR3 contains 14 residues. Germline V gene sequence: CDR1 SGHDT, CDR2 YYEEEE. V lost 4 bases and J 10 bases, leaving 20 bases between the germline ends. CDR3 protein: CASSVVGLAPSQYF. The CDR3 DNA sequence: TGTGCCAGCAGCGTTGTAGGCCTAGCCCCTAGCCAGTACTTC.

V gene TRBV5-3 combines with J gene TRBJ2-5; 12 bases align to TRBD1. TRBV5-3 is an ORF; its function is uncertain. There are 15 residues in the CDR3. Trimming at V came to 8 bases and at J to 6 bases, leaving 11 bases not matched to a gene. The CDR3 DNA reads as TGTGCCAGCAGCCACCGGGACAGGGGGCAGAAGACCCAGTACTTC. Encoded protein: CASSHRDRGQKTQYF.

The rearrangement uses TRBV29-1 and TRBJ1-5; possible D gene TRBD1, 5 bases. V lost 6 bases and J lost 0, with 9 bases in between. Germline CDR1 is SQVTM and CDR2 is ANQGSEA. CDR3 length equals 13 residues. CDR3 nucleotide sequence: TGCAGCGTACAGGAATATAGCAATCAGCCCCAGCATTTT. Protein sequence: CSVQEYSNQPQHF. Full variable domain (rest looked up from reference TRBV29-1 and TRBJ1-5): SAVISQKPSRDICQRGTSLTIQCQVDSQVTMMFWYRQQPGQSLTLIATANQGSEATYESGFVIDKFPISRPNLTFSTLTVSNMSPEDSSIYLCSVQEYSNQPQHFGDGTRLSIL.

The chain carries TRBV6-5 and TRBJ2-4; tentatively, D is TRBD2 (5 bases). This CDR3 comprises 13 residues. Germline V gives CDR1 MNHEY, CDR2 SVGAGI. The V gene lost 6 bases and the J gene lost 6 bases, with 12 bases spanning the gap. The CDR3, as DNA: TGTGCCAGCAGCTCGTGGGAGCGAAACATTCAGTACTTC. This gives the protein CASSSWERNIQYF.

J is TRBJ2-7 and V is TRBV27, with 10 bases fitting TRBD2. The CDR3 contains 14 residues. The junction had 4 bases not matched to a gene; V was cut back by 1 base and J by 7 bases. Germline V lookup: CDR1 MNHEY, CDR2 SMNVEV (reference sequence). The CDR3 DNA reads TGTGCCAGCAGTTTATGGGGACTAGCGCGGGAGCAGTACTTC. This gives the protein CASSLWGLAREQYF.

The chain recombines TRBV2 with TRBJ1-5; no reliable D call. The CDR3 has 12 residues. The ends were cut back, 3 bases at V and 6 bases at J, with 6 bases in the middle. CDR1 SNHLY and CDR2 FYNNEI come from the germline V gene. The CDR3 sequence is CASSDTGQPQHF. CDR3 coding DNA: TGTGCCAGCAGTGACACGGGTCAGCCCCAGCATTTT.